This TCR beta chain derives from a study of T cells after yellow fever vaccination. Study background: SMART-Seq v4 Ultra Low Input prepared the low-cell-number fractions.

Study-wide results and limits: Reappearance after the booster was observed for most primary-vaccination clones (about 96% CD4, roughly 90% CD8).

The table lists this clonotype with a few counts. The antigen is not known. V lost 0 bases and J lost 5, with 11 bases in between. The CDR3 is 14 amino acids. The germline gives CDR1 SGDLS, CDR2 YYNGEE. The authors made TCR cDNA by 5'RACE template switching, adding a universal primer site and UMIs. MiXCR, applied by TCRdb to the 5' RACE reads, yields one record per CDR3 protein. The table has some 600,000 distinct CDR3 sequences, around 17% seen once; the top ten hold 15% to 20%. The sequence derives from a young man who received the YFV17D yellow fever vaccine. The source was PBMCs, collected 5 to 6 days after the first yellow fever vaccination. The rearrangement links TRBV9 to TRBJ2-5; no clear D gene. CDR3 loop: CASSVGVRPETQYF. The CDR3 nucleotides read TGTGCCAGCAGCGTAGGGGTACGGCCGGAGACCCAGTACTTC. The full variable domain, completed using reference TRBV9 and TRBJ2-5, is DSGVTQTPKHLITATGQRVTLRCSPRSGDLSVYWYQQSLDQGLQFLIQYYNGEERAKGNILERFSAQQFPDLHSELNLSSLELGDSALYFCASSVGVRPETQYFGPGTRLLVL.